A single sample gave rise to the 20 T cell receptor beta chains below, sequenced in a study of OX40 agonist ivuxolimab in advanced cancers. Produced via immunoSEQ multiplex PCR; TCRdb's table is partial and in-frame only. The sample shows tens of thousands of clones, about 90% of them seen only once. Sequenced here: CD4+ or CD8+ T cells sorted from blood, sampled in a trial of the OX40 agonist ivuxolimab. The source of these receptors is an adult with an advanced solid tumor such as melanoma, head and neck, liver or kidney cancer.

In DNA form, the CDR3 reads TGTGCCTGGAGTGTACTCGCCTTGGGACAGACGGTGGAGACCTTC. It is translated as CAWSVLALGQTVETF. The chain is built from TRBV30 and TRBJ1-2, with 7 bases aligning to TRBD1. In germline, CDR1 is GTSNPN, CDR2 SVGIG (reference sequence). V trimming: 0 bases; J trimming: 14 bases; junction bases outside the gene matches: 18. This CDR3 is 15 amino acids long.

The genes are TRBV2 and TRBJ2-2; 7 bases are shared with TRBD1. CDR3 length: 13 amino acids. In germline, CDR1 is SNHLY, CDR2 FYNNEI. The V gene end was trimmed by 6 bases and the J gene end by 9 bases; junction bases not matched to a gene: 7. The CDR3 sequence is CASSGTAWRELFF. DNA for the CDR3: TGTGCCAGCAGCGGGACAGCGTGGAGGGAGCTGTTTTTT.

J is TRBJ1-6 and V is TRBV5-4, with 8 bases that match TRBD1. The CDR3 length is 16 residues. J was trimmed by 6 bases and V by 0 bases; bases with no gene match: 5. CDR1 is SGHNT, CDR2 YYREEE, per germline (reference sequence). For the CDR3, the DNA is TGTGCCAGCAGCTTGGCTCAGGGGGCGGGTAATTCACCCCTCCACTTT. Translation gives CASSLAQGAGNSPLHF.

The genes are TRBV10-2 and TRBJ2-5; 15 nucleotides align to TRBD2. With 5 bases clipped from V and 4 bases from J, the junction kept 5 bases outside the gene matches. CDR3 size: 16 residues. In germline, CDR1 is WSHSY, CDR2 SAAADI. In DNA, the CDR3 is TGCGCCAGCAGTTGGACTAGCGGGGGGGCCCGAGAGACCCAGTACTTC. Residues: CASSWTSGGARETQYF.

This clone was counted a single time. The chain employs TRBV15 and TRBJ1-4; 7 nucleotides line up with TRBD1. The V gene's germline CDR1 is LNHNV and CDR2 YYDKDF (reference sequence). Germline trimming cut 5 bases from V and 4 bases from J; bases unmatched to any gene: 7. There are 15 residues in the CDR3. This CDR3 is CATSGPGGNNEKLFF. The CDR3, as DNA: TGTGCCACCAGCGGCCCAGGGGGAAATAATGAAAAACTGTTTTTT.

This chain uses TRBV6-4 with TRBJ2-6; D gene unclear. The CDR3 loop spans 13 amino acids. Germline-derived CDR1 and CDR2 are MRHNA and SNTAGT. V was trimmed by 6 bases and J by 0 bases, leaving 3 bases between them. CDR3 amino acids: CASRPSGANVLTF. Here the CDR3 DNA reads TGTGCCAGCAGGCCCTCTGGGGCCAACGTCCTGACTTTC.

This clone was recorded once. The chain links TRBV5-1 to TRBJ2-5, with 10 bases identical to TRBD1. This CDR3 has 15 amino acids. Germline-derived CDR1 and CDR2 are SGHRS and YFSETQ. Trimming cost V 4 bases and J 2 bases; bases outside gene matches: 5. The CDR3 here is CASSVDRGGQETQYF. The CDR3 nucleotides are TGCGCCAGCAGCGTGGACAGGGGGGGACAAGAGACCCAGTACTTC. Together with reference TRBV5-1 and TRBJ2-5, the CDR3 gives the full variable domain: KAGVTQTPRYLIKTRGQQVTLSCSPISGHRSVSWYQQTPGQGLQFLFEYFSETQRNKGNFPGRFSGRQFSNSRSEMNVSTLELGDSALYLCASSVDRGGQETQYFGPGTRLLVL.

With respect to this clone: This sample includes further DNA sequences coding for the same CDR3. CDR3 coding DNA: TGTGCCAGCGGACTAGCGGGGGGCACAGATACGCAGTATTTT. It encodes CASGLAGGTDTQYF. The chain recombines TRBV6-6 with TRBJ2-3; the match to TRBD2 covers 13 bases. With 8 bases clipped from V and 1 base from J, the junction kept 0 bases outside the gene matches. In germline, CDR1 is MNHNY, CDR2 SVGAGI (reference sequence). The CDR3 has 14 residues.

The chain has TRBV18 and TRBJ1-1; 7 bases agree with TRBD1. Germline values: CDR1 KGHSH, CDR2 LQKENI. This CDR3 contains 14 residues. J lost 0 bases, V lost 4 bases, and 2 bases had no gene match. Here the CDR3 reads CASSLGQLNTEAFF. CDR3 coding DNA: TGTGCCAGCTCACTGGGACAGTTGAACACTGAAGCTTTCTTT.

The rearrangement joins TRBV5-6 to TRBJ2-2; D gene uncertain. The V end lost 4 bases, the J end lost 3 bases, and 7 bases lay between the germline ends. Germline-derived CDR1 and CDR2 are SGHDT and YYEEEE. This CDR3 has 13 amino acids. The CDR3 DNA sequence: TGTGCCAGCAGCCAGGCGTACACCGGGGAGCTGTTTTTT. Protein product: CASSQAYTGELFF. Full variable domain (remainder filled in from reference TRBV5-6 and TRBJ2-2): DAGVTQSPTHLIKTRGQQVTLRCSPKSGHDTVSWYQQALGQGPQFIFQYYEEEERQRGNFPDRFSGHQFPNYSSELNVNALLLGDSALYLCASSQAYTGELFFGEGSRLTVL.

This chain joins TRBV7-9 and TRBJ1-1; tentatively, D is TRBD1 (6 bases). Trimming removed 5 bases from V and 0 bases from J, with 10 bases in between. CDR1 is SEHNR and CDR2 is FQNEAQ in the germline V gene (reference sequence). CDR3 length: 14 amino acids. The CDR3 loop is CASSTGNLNTEAFF. CDR3 sequence (DNA): TGTGCCAGCAGCACAGGGAACTTGAACACTGAAGCTTTCTTT.

This sequence joins TRBV7-9 and TRBJ2-5; D gene uncertain. Trimming cost V 4 bases and J 4 bases, with 16 bases left between them. The CDR3 contains 15 residues. The V gene's germline CDR1 is SEHNR and CDR2 FQNEAQ (reference sequence). The CDR3 region is CASSSKWTDGETQYF. The DNA for the CDR3 is TGTGCCAGCAGCTCAAAATGGACGGACGGAGAGACCCAGTACTTC.

DNA of the CDR3: TGTGCCAGCAGCTTAAGGACGGCTGGGTCCTACAATGAGCAGTTCTTC. It codes for CASSLRTAGSYNEQFF. The rearrangement uses TRBV7-2 and TRBJ2-1; unclear D gene. Germline-derived CDR1 and CDR2 are SGHTA and FQGNSA. The CDR3 has 16 residues. V lost 2 bases and J lost 1, with 12 bases in between.

The chain employs TRBV7-9 and TRBJ1-2; D possibly corresponds to TRBD1 (5 bases). Germline V lookup: CDR1 SEHNR, CDR2 FQNEAQ (reference sequence). The CDR3 loop spans 14 amino acids. The V and J ends lost 5 bases and 6 bases respectively, with 16 bases between them. The CDR3 DNA reads as TGTGCCAGCAGCCATTCGGGGGGAGGGAATGGCTACACCTTC. Protein: CASSHSGGGNGYTF.

The chain links TRBV21-1 to TRBJ2-3; the table names TRBD2, a call not compared with the DNA. TRBV21-1 is recorded as a pseudogene. CDR3 length equals 14 residues. The CDR3 bases are TGTGCCGGACCGGGACTAGCGGGAGCAAATACGCAGTATTTT. Translated: CAGPGLAGANTQYF.

J is TRBJ2-1 and V is TRBV5-1, with TRBD2 as a possible D gene (6 bases). This CDR3 region has 15 residues. V was clipped by 0 bases and J by 1 base, with 8 bases between them. Germline CDR1 and CDR2: SGHRS and YFSETQ. Written as DNA, the CDR3 is TGCGCCAGCAGCTTGGCGGGACTGTCCTACAATGAGCAGTTCTTC. Translation gives CASSLAGLSYNEQFF.

The chain links TRBV18 to TRBJ2-1, with D uncertain. Germline V lookup: CDR1 KGHSH, CDR2 LQKENI. The CDR3 spans 16 residues. V was trimmed by 4 bases and J by 0 bases, leaving 13 bases between them. Here the CDR3 DNA reads TGTGCCAGCTCACGAACCACACTTAGCTCCTACAATGAGCAGTTCTTC. Translating it yields CASSRTTLSSYNEQFF.

The chain carries TRBV6-5 and TRBJ2-1, with 7 nucleotides matching TRBD1. The germline V gene encodes CDR1 MNHEY and CDR2 SVGAGI. The CDR3 consists of 15 residues. V lost 5 bases, J lost 6 bases, and 10 bases stayed unmatched. This CDR3 is CASSLRPGQINEQFF. The CDR3, as DNA: TGTGCCAGCAGTCTCCGTCCGGGACAGATCAATGAGCAGTTCTTC.

The genes are TRBV6-5 and TRBJ2-5; TRBD2 matches 8 bases. Trimming at V came to 2 bases and at J to 4 bases, leaving 3 bases not matched to a gene. Per the germline V gene, CDR1 is MNHEY and CDR2 is SVGAGI. This CDR3 has 14 residues. The CDR3 here is CASSYPGGGETQYF. CDR3 nucleotide sequence: TGTGCCAGCAGTTACCCCGGGGGGGGAGAGACCCAGTACTTC.

This clone occurred once. The rearrangement uses TRBV7-2 and TRBJ2-7; D may be TRBD1 (8 bases). Germline V gene data show CDR1 as SGHTA and CDR2 as FQGNSA. V lost 8 bases and J 0 bases, leaving 20 bases between the germline ends. The CDR3 consists of 16 residues. CDR3 nucleotides: TGTGCCAGCGGTTCTAGGGGAGGGACAGGCTCCTACGAGCAGTACTTC. It codes for CASGSRGGTGSYEQYF.